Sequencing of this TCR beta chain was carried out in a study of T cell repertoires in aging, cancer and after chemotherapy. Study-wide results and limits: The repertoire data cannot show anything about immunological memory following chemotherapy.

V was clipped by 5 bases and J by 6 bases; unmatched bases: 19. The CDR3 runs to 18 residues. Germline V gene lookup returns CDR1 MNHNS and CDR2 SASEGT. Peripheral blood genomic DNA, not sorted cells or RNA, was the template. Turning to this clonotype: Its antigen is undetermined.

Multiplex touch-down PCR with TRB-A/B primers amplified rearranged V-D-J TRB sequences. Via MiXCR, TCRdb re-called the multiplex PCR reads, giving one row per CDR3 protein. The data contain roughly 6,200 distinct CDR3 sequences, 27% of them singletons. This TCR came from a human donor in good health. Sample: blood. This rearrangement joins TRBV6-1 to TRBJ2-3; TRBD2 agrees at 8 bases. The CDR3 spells CASSYSSLAGGPGDTQYF. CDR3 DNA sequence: TGTGCCAGCAGTTACTCGAGTCTAGCGGGTGGCCCGGGGGATACGCAGTATTTT.